A single sample gave rise to the 16 T cell receptor beta chains below, sequenced in a study of T cell responses to AZD1222 COVID-19 vaccine. Only in-frame clones appear in the TCRdb table, and some are missing; sequencing was by immunoSEQ multiplex PCR. The sample shows more than 85,000 clones, approximately 90% of them seen only once. Sequences were derived from peripheral blood, sampled on day 0 of AZD1222 vaccination. These receptor sequences come from an adult in good health.

This CDR3 reads CASSQVTGNIQYF. CDR3 DNA: TGTGCCAGCAGCCAGGTGACAGGGAACATTCAGTACTTC. The rearrangement uses TRBV3-1 (or the pseudogene TRBV3-2) and TRBJ2-4; 7 bases match TRBD1. The CDR3 runs 13 residues. CDR1 is LGHDT and CDR2 is YNNKEL in the germline V gene (reference sequence). Trimming at V came to 3 bases and at J to 7 bases, leaving 3 bases not matched to a gene.

This clone was counted only a few times. The V and J genes are TRBV7-3 and TRBJ1-1; D is uncertain. This CDR3 has 13 amino acids. V lost 4 bases to trimming and J lost 0 bases, with 6 bases between them. Germline CDR1 and CDR2: SGHTA and FQGTGA. The CDR3 loop is CASSSSMNTEAFF. The CDR3 DNA reads TGTGCCAGCAGCTCGAGTATGAACACTGAAGCTTTCTTT. Looking up the rest from reference TRBV7-3 and TRBJ1-1 gives the full variable domain: GAGVSQTPSNKVTEKGKYVELRCDPISGHTALYWYRQSLGQGPEFLIYFQGTGAADDSGLPNDRFFAVRPEGSVSTLKIQRTERGDSAVYLCASSSSMNTEAFFGQGTRLTVV.

As for this clone: This specimen includes other DNA sequences encoding the same CDR3. V is TRBV5-4 and J is TRBJ1-3, with a tentative D call TRBD1 (5 bases). The length of the CDR3 is 14 residues. Germline lookup yields CDR1 SGHNT and CDR2 YYREEE (reference sequence). V gave up 4 bases and J gave up 0 bases, with 8 bases separating them. CDR3 loop: CASSLQGSGNTIYF. The CDR3 DNA is TGTGCCAGCAGCCTGCAGGGCTCTGGAAACACCATATATTTT. Full variable domain (outside the CDR3, taken from reference TRBV5-4 and TRBJ1-3): ETGVTQSPTHLIKTRGQQVTLRCSSQSGHNTVSWYQQALGQGPQFIFQYYREEENGRGNFPPRFSGLQFPNYSSELNVNALELDDSALYLCASSLQGSGNTIYFGEGSWLTVV.

The chain's CDR3 is CASSLLARKANYGYTF. CDR3 in DNA: TGTGCCAGCAGCCTATTAGCTCGGAAGGCGAACTATGGCTACACCTTC. The chain uses TRBV5-6 and TRBJ1-2; D is unresolved. This CDR3 contains 16 residues. Germline V gene data show CDR1 as SGHDT and CDR2 as YYEEEE. Trimming shortened V by 4 bases and J by 2 bases, and 18 bases separated the two germline ends.

The gene calls are TRBV6-5 and TRBJ1-1; D is possibly TRBD1 (6 bases). Germline CDR1 MNHEY, CDR2 SVGAGI. This CDR3 has 15 amino acids. V was trimmed by 0 bases and J by 2 bases, leaving 10 bases between them. CDR3: CASSYSRGQNTEAFF. The CDR3 nucleotides are TGTGCCAGCAGTTACTCCAGGGGCCAAAACACTGAAGCTTTCTTT.

This clone was picked up a small number of times. This chain links TRBV11-3 with TRBJ2-1, with 8 bases identical to TRBD2. Looked up from germline, CDR1 is SGHNT and CDR2 is YENEEA. This CDR3 comprises 17 residues. With V trimmed by 1 base and J by 8 bases, 13 bases remained unmatched. The CDR3 here is CASSLGVGGLGPDEQFF. Here the CDR3 DNA reads TGTGCCAGCAGCTTAGGTGTCGGGGGACTAGGTCCCGATGAGCAGTTCTTC.

The chain employs TRBV7-2 and TRBJ1-5, with a possible D match to TRBD1 (6 bases). In germline, CDR1 is SGHTA, CDR2 FQGNSA. The CDR3 is 13 residues long. V shed 11 bases and J shed 2 bases, with 13 bases lying between them. CDR3 region: CAGSYRGNQPQHF. The CDR3 nucleotides are TGTGCCGGATCCTACAGGGGCAATCAGCCCCAGCATTTT. The entire variable domain, with the rest obtained from reference TRBV7-2 and TRBJ1-5, is as follows: GAGVSQSPSNKVTEKGKDVELRCDPISGHTALYWYRQSLGQGLEFLIYFQGNSAPDKSGLPSDRFSAERTGGSVSTLTIQRTQQEDSAVYLCAGSYRGNQPQHFGDGTRLSIL.

The sample holds one count of this clone. This sequence joins TRBV12-3 or TRBV12-4 and TRBJ1-2, with a weak D call TRBD1 (5 bases). Trimming stripped 4 bases from V and 8 bases from J, with 14 bases between. This CDR3 region has 13 residues. The CDR3 loop is CASSWTRAAGYTF. The CDR3 bases are TGTGCCAGCAGTTGGACCAGGGCAGCCGGCTACACCTTC.

This clone was picked up one time. This chain joins TRBV2 and TRBJ1-5, with D possibly matching TRBD1 (6 bases). Trimming cost V 3 bases and J 6 bases, with 15 bases left between them. Germline V gene data show CDR1 as SNHLY and CDR2 as FYNNEI. The CDR3 extends over 15 amino acids. Here the CDR3 reads CASSEGAGQGQPQHF. In DNA form, the CDR3 reads TGTGCCAGCAGTGAGGGGGCAGGGCAAGGTCAGCCCCAGCATTTT. Supplemented by reference TRBV2 and TRBJ1-5, the full variable domain reads EPEVTQTPSHQVTQMGQEVILRCVPISNHLYFYWYRQILGQKVEFLVSFYNNEISEKSEIFDDQFSVERPDGSNFTLKIRSTKLEDSAMYFCASSEGAGQGQPQHFGDGTRLSIL.

The chain is built from TRBV7-2 and TRBJ2-5; 8 bases are a match to TRBD2. Germline V gene sequence: CDR1 SGHTA, CDR2 FQGNSA. V trimming: 1 base; J trimming: 4 bases; junction bases outside the gene matches: 8. The CDR3 is made up of 16 amino acids. CDR3: CASSLGQRGRGETQYF. The CDR3 region has the DNA TGTGCCAGCAGCTTAGGCCAGCGGGGGCGGGGAGAGACCCAGTACTTC.

This chain joins TRBV19 and TRBJ1-2; 8 bases align to TRBD1. J gave up 6 bases and V 0 bases, and 0 bases lay outside the gene matches. There are 13 residues in the CDR3. Germline CDR1 and CDR2: LNHDA and SQIVND (reference sequence). As DNA, the CDR3 is TGTGCCAGTAGTATAGACAGGGGGCATGGCTACACCTTC. It codes for CASSIDRGHGYTF.

CDR3 nucleotide sequence: TGTGCCAGCAGTCCGGAAGATGGCTACACCTTC. The encoded protein is CASSPEDGYTF. This sequence joins TRBV2 and TRBJ1-2, with D hard to call. Germline V lookup: CDR1 SNHLY, CDR2 FYNNEI. Trimming cost V 5 bases and J 6 bases, with 7 bases left between them. CDR3 size: 11 residues.

V is TRBV2 and J is TRBJ1-1; a weak D match, TRBD1 (5 bases). CDR1 and CDR2 from the germline V gene are SNHLY and FYNNEI. The CDR3 totals 15 residues. Trimming cost V 4 bases and J 5 bases, with 17 bases left between them. CDR3 region: CASSGQGLPGTEAFF. DNA for the CDR3: TGTGCCAGCAGTGGTCAGGGCCTCCCGGGGACTGAAGCTTTCTTT.

J is TRBJ2-1 and V is TRBV13; 9 bases align to TRBD2. CDR3 length: 15 amino acids. Germline V gives CDR1 PRHDT, CDR2 FYEKMQ (reference sequence). Losses at the gene ends were 7 bases for V and 7 bases for J; bases not matched to a gene: 11. CDR3: CASTRKASGANEQFF. The CDR3 DNA reads TGTGCCAGCACCCGTAAGGCTAGCGGGGCTAATGAGCAGTTCTTC.

This chain connects TRBV6-5 to TRBJ1-2; unclear D gene. The CDR3 loop spans 13 amino acids. In germline, CDR1 is MNHEY, CDR2 SVGAGI. The V end lost 4 bases, the J end lost 0 bases, and 6 bases lay between the germline ends. DNA for the CDR3: TGTGCCAGCAGTTTAGATCCTAACTATGGCTACACCTTC. Protein sequence: CASSLDPNYGYTF.

The chain links TRBV5-1 to TRBJ1-1, with D tentatively TRBD1 (5 bases). The germline V gene has CDR1 SGHRS and CDR2 YFSETQ. This CDR3 has 16 residues. V lost 2 bases and J lost 4, with 18 bases in between. In nucleotides, the CDR3 is TGCGCCAGCAGCTTACCCGAGAGGGGAGTAGGCACTGAAGCTTTCTTT. Residues: CASSLPERGVGTEAFF.